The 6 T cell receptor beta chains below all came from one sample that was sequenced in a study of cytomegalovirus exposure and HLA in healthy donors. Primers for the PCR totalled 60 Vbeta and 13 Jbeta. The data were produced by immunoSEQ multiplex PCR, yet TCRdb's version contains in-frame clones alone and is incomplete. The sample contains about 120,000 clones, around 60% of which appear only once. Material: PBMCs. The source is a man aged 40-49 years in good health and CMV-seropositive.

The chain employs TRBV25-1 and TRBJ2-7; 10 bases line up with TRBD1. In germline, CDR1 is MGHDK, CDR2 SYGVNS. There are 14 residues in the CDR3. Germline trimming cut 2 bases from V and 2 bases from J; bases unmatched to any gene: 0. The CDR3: CASSEGQGAYEQYF. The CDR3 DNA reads TGTGCCAGCAGTGAAGGACAGGGGGCCTACGAGCAGTACTTC.

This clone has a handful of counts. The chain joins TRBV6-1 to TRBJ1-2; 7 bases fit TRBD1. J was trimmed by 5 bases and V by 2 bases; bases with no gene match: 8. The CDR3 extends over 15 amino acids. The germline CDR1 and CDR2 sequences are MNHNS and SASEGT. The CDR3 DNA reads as TGTGCCAGCAGTGAACAACCGGGACAGATGTATGGCTACACCTTC. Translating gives CASSEQPGQMYGYTF.

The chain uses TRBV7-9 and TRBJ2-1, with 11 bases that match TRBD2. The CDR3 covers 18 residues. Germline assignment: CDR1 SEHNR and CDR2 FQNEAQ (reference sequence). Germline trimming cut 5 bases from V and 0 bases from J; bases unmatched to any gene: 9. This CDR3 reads CASSEPSGRPSSYNEQFF. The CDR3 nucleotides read TGTGCCAGCAGCGAGCCTAGCGGGAGGCCAAGCTCCTACAATGAGCAGTTCTTC.

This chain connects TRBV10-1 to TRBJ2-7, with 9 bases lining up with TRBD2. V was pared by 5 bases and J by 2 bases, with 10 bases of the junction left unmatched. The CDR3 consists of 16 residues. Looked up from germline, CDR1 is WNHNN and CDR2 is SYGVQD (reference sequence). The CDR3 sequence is CASSSSGGTPPYEQYF. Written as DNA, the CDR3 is TGCGCCAGCAGTAGTAGCGGGGGAACCCCTCCCTACGAGCAGTACTTC.

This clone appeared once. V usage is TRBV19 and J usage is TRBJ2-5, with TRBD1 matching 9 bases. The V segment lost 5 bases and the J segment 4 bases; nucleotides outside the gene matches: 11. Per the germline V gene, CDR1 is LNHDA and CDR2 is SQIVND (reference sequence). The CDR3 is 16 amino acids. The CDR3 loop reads CASSRGQGGNGETQYF. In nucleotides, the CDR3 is TGTGCCAGTAGTCGGGGACAGGGCGGAAACGGAGAGACCCAGTACTTC. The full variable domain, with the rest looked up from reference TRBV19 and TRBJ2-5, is DGGITQSPKYLFRKEGQNVTLSCEQNLNHDAMYWYRQDPGQGLRLIYYSQIVNDFQKGDIAEGYSVSREKKESFPLTVTSAQKNPTAFYLCASSRGQGGNGETQYFGPGTRLLVL.

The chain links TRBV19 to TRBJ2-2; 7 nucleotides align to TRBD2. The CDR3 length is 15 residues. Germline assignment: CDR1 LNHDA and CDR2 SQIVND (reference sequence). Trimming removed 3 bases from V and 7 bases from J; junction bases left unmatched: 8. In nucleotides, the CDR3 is TGTGCCAGTAGTATCCCCGGGAGGTTGGTCGGGGAGCTGTTTTTT. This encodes CASSIPGRLVGELFF. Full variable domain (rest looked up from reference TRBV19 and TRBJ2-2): DGGITQSPKYLFRKEGQNVTLSCEQNLNHDAMYWYRQDPGQGLRLIYYSQIVNDFQKGDIAEGYSVSREKKESFPLTVTSAQKNPTAFYLCASSIPGRLVGELFFGEGSRLTVL.